A few counts support the clone carrying this T cell receptor beta chain. As yet, its antigen is unknown. This sample stems from a study of post-analysis software for immune sequencing data. Study results and limitations: There were a handful of TRBV segments more frequent in patients than controls, and TRBV5-6, TRBV5-1 and TRBV20-1 were among them. The F measure placed samples prepared in the same batch into strongly shared clusters. Significantly lower normalized Chao1 diversity was seen in multiple sclerosis patients than in controls.

TCR beta libraries were prepared from cDNA with unique molecular identifiers. TCRdb called the PCR reads again in MiXCR, with one record for every CDR3 protein. The table records 700,000 to 900,000 distinct CDR3 sequences, under 60% of them present only once. This CDR3 spans 17 amino acids. CDR1 and CDR2 (germline): LGHNA, YSLEER. Trimming took 3 bases from V and 7 from J; bases not matched to a gene: 13. The receptor comes from a girl aged 5 to 17 with multiple sclerosis. This chain uses TRBV4-3 with TRBJ1-4; 8 nucleotides agree with TRBD1. The sequencing input was blood. CDR3 sequence reads: CASSQSDRARVGEKLFF. Here the CDR3 DNA reads TGCGCCAGCAGCCAGTCGGACAGGGCTCGCGTGGGTGAAAAACTGTTTTTT.